Sequencing of this T cell receptor beta chain was carried out in a study of T-cell memory formation after mild COVID-19 (dated by TCRdb to the early 2020s). General notes on the study: TCR sequence clusters from the two donors were largely donor specific. The cohort was made up of two young adult volunteers, one female and one male, who were previously healthy. Longitudinal TCRalpha and TCRbeta repertoire sequencing tracked T-cell clones expanding and contracting after mild COVID-19 in a couple of donors. Broad study findings and their caveats: Clones that contracted from day 15 to 85 showed balanced CD4/CD8 phenotypes, whereas a second wave of clones that expanded from day 15 to 37 leaned towards CD4+. The second-wave clones that peaked on day 37 were not confirmed to be SARS-CoV-2 specific. Contracting CD4+ clones turned up mainly in the CM and EM memory subsets, whereas EMRA was where CD8+ clones were enriched. Only two mild cases were covered by the study, and larger cohorts that include severe cases with pre-infection samples were considered necessary. Some responding clones were detected in pre-infection memory, which suggested that pre-existing cross-reactive memory T cells had joined the SARS-CoV-2 response.

This clonotype was observed at least ten times. It lacks a known antigen. No quality values exist for individual bases; no much larger clone is one base distant. PBMCs were isolated by Ficoll-Paque density gradient centrifugation. V sheds 1 base and J sheds 5 bases, leaving 13 bases between their ends. The CDR3 has 15 amino acids, counting the end cysteine and phenylalanine. Only CDR3 DNA remains: 45 bases, in frame from the first base. The germline V gene gives CDR1 as SGHTA and CDR2 as FQGNSA. The instrument was an Illumina NovaSeq 6000. cDNA libraries for TCRalpha and TCRbeta were prepared by 5'RACE using constant-segment primers, with sample barcodes and unique molecular identifiers added. Trizol reagent was used to extract RNA from every sample. Amplification of the libraries took two PCR steps, and the second step added a second sample barcode plus Illumina TruSeq adapters. Libraries were sequenced on an Illumina NovaSeq with 2 x 150 bp paired-end reads. Regarding the original processing steps: Reads were demultiplexed and collapsed into UMI-guided consensus sequences with migec v1.2.7. Using mixcr v2.1.11, the UMI consensuses were aligned to TRA and TRB V and J templates and assembled into clonotypes. Expanded or contracted clonotypes were those called significant by both edgeR and NoisET, with noise models trained on biological replicates. edgeR calls used a false discovery rate-adjusted p below 0.01 and a log2 fold-change threshold of 1. As an exploratory analysis of dynamics, max-normalized trajectories of the 1000 most abundant clonotypes were examined with PCA combined with hierarchical clustering. The CD4 or CD8 phenotype of responding clones was assigned using the separately sequenced CD4+ and CD8+ repertoires. In-frame beta chains were kept once TCRdb had trimmed the public reads at Q25 with fastp and called clones with MiXCR. Under each unique CDR3 protein, matching rows form one entry showing the most common genes and DNA. For this entry, the V and J calls and clone size follow TCRdb and not the study's own pipeline. Across this sample there are 250,000 to 300,000 distinct CDR3 sequences, with 8% to 10% seen only once. The ten largest clonotypes hold under 25% of the sample.

What was sequenced was PBMCs or a T cell subset sorted from them (not recorded which). The sequence joins TRBV7-2 to TRBJ2-3; TRBD2 might be the D gene, on 5 matching bases. The source is a man aged 18 to 30 who had mild COVID-19 (a few samples of this study predate the infection). The sample titles of this study are shuffled in the database, so cell type and time point are left out; the donor was told from shared clones. The nucleotide sequence reads TGTGCCAGCAGCTTAGGGACCGGGGTTAGAGATACGCAGTATTTT. It translates to CASSLGTGVRDTQYF.